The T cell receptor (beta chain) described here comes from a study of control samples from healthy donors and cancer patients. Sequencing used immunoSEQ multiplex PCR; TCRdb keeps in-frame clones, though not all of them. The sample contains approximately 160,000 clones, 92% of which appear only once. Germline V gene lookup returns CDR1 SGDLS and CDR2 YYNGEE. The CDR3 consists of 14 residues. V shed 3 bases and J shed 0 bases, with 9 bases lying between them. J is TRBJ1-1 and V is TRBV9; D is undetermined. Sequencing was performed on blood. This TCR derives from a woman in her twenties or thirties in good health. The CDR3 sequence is CASSAQNLNTEAFF. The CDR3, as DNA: TGTGCCAGCAGCGCCCAGAACCTGAACACTGAAGCTTTCTTT.